This entry concerns a single T cell receptor (beta chain). Its antigen is still unknown. The data were obtained in a study of OX40 agonist ivuxolimab in advanced cancers. For the study at large: An anti-OX40 (CD134) antibody with agonistic activity, ivuxolimab, was administered to patients. Ivuxolimab was delivered to patients intravenously every 2 weeks at doses spanning 0.01 to 10 mg/kg. Among those enrolled, mean age was approximately 60 years (range about 23 to 79) and roughly 84% were male. Study-wide results and limits: CD4+ and CD8+ T cells in blood underwent clonal expansion by week 6 at 0.1 to 3.0 mg/kg.

The repertoire was sequenced with immunoSEQ multiplex PCR; TCRdb's copy has only in-frame clones and lacks some. The sample includes about 47,000 clones, around 88% seen only once; the top ten take about 14%. The CDR3 consists of 19 residues. V lost 2 bases, J lost 5 bases, and 14 bases stayed unmatched. Germline CDR1 reads GTSNPN; CDR2 reads SVGIG (reference sequence). The source of this sequence is an adult with an advanced solid tumor such as melanoma, head and neck, liver or kidney cancer. This material consisted of CD4+ or CD8+ T cells sorted from blood, taken in a trial of the OX40 agonist ivuxolimab. This chain connects TRBV30 to TRBJ2-1; 14 bases map to TRBD2. DNA of the CDR3: TGTGCCTGGAGTACCACACCGGGACTAGCGGGGGTCCAAGACAATGAGCAGTTCTTC. It is translated as CAWSTTPGLAGVQDNEQFF.